The 23 T cell receptor beta chains below come from one sample, sequenced in a study of early T cells in non-severe SARS-CoV-2 infection. A single record per CDR3 protein comes from TCRdb applying MiXCR to the 5' RACE reads. Among approximately 83,000 distinct CDR3 sequences listed, 11% to 15% were seen once. The sequenced sample consisted of whole blood. The receptors come from an adult who was a healthcare worker with PCR-confirmed SARS-CoV-2 infection or an uninfected control (not recorded which).

This clonotype was counted ten times or more. The J gene is TRBJ1-2, the V gene TRBV29-1; D remains unclear. The CDR3 spans 11 residues. Per germline, CDR1 SQVTM and CDR2 ANQGSEA. V was clipped by 1 base and J by 5 bases, with 5 bases between them. The CDR3: CSVEGGYGYTF. CDR3 nucleotide sequence: TGCAGCGTTGAAGGGGGATATGGCTACACCTTC.

This clonotype was detected only a few times. The rearrangement joins TRBV28 to TRBJ1-2; 7 bases are a match to TRBD1. CDR1 MDHEN and CDR2 SYDVKM come from the germline V gene. V lost 10 bases, J lost 8 bases, and 13 bases stayed unmatched. The CDR3 covers 13 residues. Written as DNA, the CDR3 is TGTGCCACCCGCCAAACCAGGGGGGGAGGCTACACCTTC. The encoded protein is CATRQTRGGGYTF.

This rearrangement joins TRBV2 to TRBJ1-1, with a tentative D call TRBD1 (5 bases). Germline V gene lookup returns CDR1 SNHLY and CDR2 FYNNEI. This CDR3 contains 12 residues. Trimming stripped 6 bases from V and 5 bases from J, with 10 bases between. The CDR3 here is CASSGTATEAFF. In DNA, the CDR3 is TGTGCCAGCAGCGGGACGGCGACTGAAGCTTTCTTT.

V and J are TRBV15 and TRBJ2-2, with 9 nucleotides matching TRBD1. CDR3 length: 16 residues. Per the germline V gene, CDR1 is LNHNV and CDR2 is YYDKDF (reference sequence). V shed 5 bases and J 3 bases; nucleotides not matched to a gene: 7. The CDR3 sequence: CATSSGQGMDTGELFF. The CDR3 DNA reads as TGTGCCACCAGCTCCGGACAGGGGATGGACACCGGGGAGCTGTTTTTT.

A few counts support this clonotype. The rearrangement links TRBV18 to TRBJ1-6; 7 nucleotides line up with TRBD1. CDR1 and CDR2 from the germline V gene are KGHSH and LQKENI. CDR3 size: 14 residues. Losses at the gene ends were 5 bases for V and 10 bases for J; bases not matched to a gene: 8. CDR3 sequence (DNA): TGTGCCAGCTCAGCAGGGGGTAGCTGGTCACCCCTCCACTTT. The encoded protein is CASSAGGSWSPLHF.

This clonotype has a handful of counts. The CDR3 loop reads CASSLGTGTKTEAFF. CDR3 bases: TGTGCCAGCAGTTTAGGGACAGGAACCAAAACTGAAGCTTTCTTT. The V call is TRBV12-3 or TRBV12-4, the J call TRBJ1-1; 7 bases align to TRBD1. V was pared by 1 base and J by 5 bases, with 7 bases of the junction left unmatched. The CDR3 loop spans 15 amino acids.

This clonotype was detected many times. The chain employs TRBV11-2 and TRBJ1-4; D gene uncertain. CDR1 is SGHAT and CDR2 is FQNNGV in the germline V gene. Trimming left V 3 bases short and J 4 bases short, with 9 bases between. This CDR3 has 14 amino acids. The CDR3 DNA reads TGTGCCAGCAGCTTCAGTCAACTTAATGAAAAACTGTTTTTT. Its protein product is CASSFSQLNEKLFF.

There are a few counts of this clonotype. This chain connects TRBV29-1 to TRBJ2-3; tentative D call: TRBD1 (5 bases). Trimming cost V 4 bases and J 7 bases, with 15 bases left between them. The CDR3 extends over 13 amino acids. CDR1 and CDR2 from the germline V gene are SQVTM and ANQGSEA. CDR3 sequence (DNA): TGCAGCGTTGGGGCAGGGTTGGGGAATACGCAGTATTTT. It encodes CSVGAGLGNTQYF.

The chain employs TRBV20-1 and TRBJ2-5; D ambiguous. Germline V gene lookup returns CDR1 DFQATT and CDR2 SNEGSKA (reference sequence). The CDR3 totals 20 residues. V was clipped by 3 bases and J by 5 bases, with 34 bases between them. Written as DNA, the CDR3 is TGCAGTGCTAGGAACCCCTCACCTACGATATGGATTGGCAGGCGGGAGACCCAGTACTTC. Encoded protein: CSARNPSPTIWIGRRETQYF.

The rearrangement links TRBV20-1 to TRBJ1-2, with D maybe TRBD1 (6 bases). V was trimmed by 3 bases and J by 8 bases, leaving 13 bases between them. This CDR3 comprises 12 residues. From germline, CDR1 is DFQATT and CDR2 SNEGSKA (reference sequence). The CDR3 region is CSASFGGQGYTF. CDR3 sequence (DNA): TGCAGTGCTAGTTTTGGGGGGCAAGGCTACACCTTC.

This clonotype was observed a few times. The J gene is TRBJ2-4, the V gene TRBV20-1; 8 bases align to TRBD2. Trimming removed 0 bases from V and 5 bases from J; junction bases left unmatched: 6. CDR3 length equals 15 residues. Looked up from germline, CDR1 is DFQATT and CDR2 is SNEGSKA (reference sequence). CDR3 in DNA: TGCAGTGCTAGAGATAGGCGGGGGGTCCAAAACATTCAGTACTTC. Translation: CSARDRRGVQNIQYF.

The rearrangement links TRBV5-4 to TRBJ2-7; 9 bases align to TRBD2. CDR3 length: 15 amino acids. Trimming removed 3 bases from V and 6 bases from J; junction bases left unmatched: 10. Germline lookup yields CDR1 SGHNT and CDR2 YYREEE (reference sequence). This CDR3 is CASSSVAGAAGEQYF. DNA for the CDR3: TGTGCCAGCAGCTCGGTAGCGGGGGCAGCCGGCGAGCAGTACTTC.

This clonotype was recorded a few times. This rearrangement joins TRBV6-2 or TRBV6-3 to TRBJ1-1; no definite D call. The V gene lost 0 bases and the J gene lost 8 bases, with 7 bases spanning the gap. The CDR3 loop spans 12 amino acids. Per germline, CDR1 MNHEY and CDR2 SVGEGT. The CDR3 DNA reads TGTGCCAGCAGTTACTCATTCGGCGAAGCTTTCTTT. Translating gives CASSYSFGEAFF.

This clonotype was detected ten times or more. V and J are TRBV10-3 and TRBJ1-6; 7 nucleotides match TRBD1. The trim removed 6 bases at V and 2 bases at J, leaving 13 bases unmatched. The CDR3 sequence is 18 residues long. CDR1 and CDR2 (germline): ENHRY, SYGVKD. The CDR3 coding sequence is TGTGCCATCAGCCGGGACAGCGGGATATTCGCCTATAATTCACCCCTCCACTTT. It codes for CAISRDSGIFAYNSPLHF.

This chain connects TRBV18 to TRBJ1-3; D might be TRBD1 (5 bases). Germline CDR1 KGHSH, CDR2 LQKENI. This CDR3 region has 16 residues. The V gene lost 6 bases and the J gene lost 4 bases, with 19 bases spanning the gap. The CDR3 reads CASSTMGRAEGNTIYF. The CDR3 DNA reads TGTGCCAGCTCCACGATGGGCAGGGCCGAAGGAAACACCATATATTTT.

The chain employs TRBV7-6 and TRBJ2-2; TRBD1 matches 7 bases. Trimming removed 4 bases from V and 1 base from J; junction bases left unmatched: 3. This CDR3 has 15 amino acids. Germline CDR1 reads SGHVS; CDR2 reads FNYEAQ. The chain's CDR3 is CASSYRTGNTGELFF. As DNA, the CDR3 is TGTGCCAGCAGCTACCGGACAGGGAACACCGGGGAGCTGTTTTTT.

The chain has TRBV14 and TRBJ1-1, with TRBD1 matching 8 bases. This CDR3 comprises 15 residues. The junction had 4 bases not matched to a gene; V was cut back by 4 bases and J by 0 bases. Germline-derived CDR1 and CDR2 are SGHDN and FVKESK. Here the CDR3 reads CASSRGDRMNTEAFF. The CDR3 DNA is TGTGCCAGCAGCCGAGGGGACAGGATGAACACTGAAGCTTTCTTT.

The table lists this clonotype with many counts. The rearrangement uses TRBV20-1 and TRBJ1-6; no clear D. This CDR3 has 15 residues. The germline V gene has CDR1 DFQATT and CDR2 SNEGSKA (reference sequence). V shed 4 bases and J shed 6 bases, with 16 bases lying between them. DNA for the CDR3: TGCAGTGCTAACGTCGTGGAGGTGGGTAATTCACCCCTCCACTTT. This translates into CSANVVEVGNSPLHF.

This clonotype has more than one count but fewer than ten. This chain links TRBV29-1 with TRBJ1-1; no definite D call. There are 12 residues in the CDR3. The V end was cut by 0 bases, the J end by 1 base, with 3 bases between. Germline V gene lookup returns CDR1 SQVTM and CDR2 ANQGSEA. The CDR3 here is CSVEEQNTEAFF. In DNA form, the CDR3 reads TGCAGCGTTGAAGAACAGAACACTGAAGCTTTCTTT.

The chain couples TRBV5-1 to TRBJ2-1, with a possible D match to TRBD1 (6 bases). V gave up 4 bases and J gave up 2 bases, with 10 bases separating them. Germline V gives CDR1 SGHRS, CDR2 YFSETQ. This CDR3 spans 14 amino acids. CDR3 region: CASSQQGAYNEQFF. CDR3 DNA: TGCGCCAGCAGCCAACAGGGAGCCTACAATGAGCAGTTCTTC. Full variable domain (missing parts from reference TRBV5-1 and TRBJ2-1): KAGVTQTPRYLIKTRGQQVTLSCSPISGHRSVSWYQQTPGQGLQFLFEYFSETQRNKGNFPGRFSGRQFSNSRSEMNVSTLELGDSALYLCASSQQGAYNEQFFGPGTRLTVL.

The rearrangement joins TRBV6-2 or TRBV6-3 to TRBJ2-7; perhaps TRBD1 as D (6 bases). The CDR3 totals 14 residues. Trimming cost V 9 bases and J 3 bases, with 18 bases left between them. Germline V CDR1 and CDR2: MNHEY, SVGEGT. The CDR3 reads CASSQDSMSYEQYF. In DNA, the CDR3 is TGTGCCAGTAGTCAGGACAGTATGAGCTACGAGCAGTACTTC.

This clonotype was counted only a few times. The chain combines TRBV2 with TRBJ1-6; 7 nucleotides match TRBD1. This CDR3 is 13 amino acids long. The germline V gene encodes CDR1 SNHLY and CDR2 FYNNEI. The junction had 4 bases not matched to a gene; V was cut back by 7 bases and J by 7 bases. CDR3 sequence reads: CASIPRGNSPLHF. The CDR3 bases are TGTGCCAGCATACCCAGGGGGAATTCACCCCTCCACTTT.

This chain connects TRBV18 to TRBJ1-1, with a tentative D call TRBD1 (5 bases). The CDR3 extends over 17 amino acids. Trimming stripped 4 bases from V and 3 bases from J, with 21 bases between. The germline V gene encodes CDR1 KGHSH and CDR2 LQKENI. The CDR3 is CASSRSPGGRVDTEAFF. The CDR3 DNA reads TGTGCCAGCTCACGCTCCCCGGGAGGCAGGGTAGACACTGAAGCTTTCTTT.